This is a list of T cell receptor beta chains from one sample in a study of cytomegalovirus exposure and HLA in healthy donors. TCRdb keeps only in-frame clones here, not all; method: immunoSEQ multiplex PCR. The sample records some 200,000 clones, around two thirds being singletons. Sequencing input: PBMCs. These receptors originate from a man in his forties in good health and CMV-seronegative. The CDR3 runs from the conserved cysteine through the conserved F or W. Fields, in order: D gene, clone size, J gene, V gene, CDR3 DNA, CDR3 protein. D genes are given only for firm matches. Clone size is stated in some rows and not others, as once, few, many or a class when expanded.

D gene: -
clone size: -
J gene: TRBJ1-1
V gene: TRBV6-1
CDR3 DNA: TGTGCCAGCAGTGAAAGGGGTGGGGGCCACTCGGAAGCTTTCTTT
CDR3 protein: CASSERGGGHSEAFF

D gene: TRBD1
clone size: -
J gene: TRBJ2-5
V gene: TRBV5-1
CDR3 DNA: TGCGCCAGCAGCTTAAGCCAGGGGGCGGGTGAGCAGTACTTC
CDR3 protein: CASSLSQGAGEQYF

D gene: -
clone size: few
J gene: TRBJ1-1
V gene: TRBV19
CDR3 DNA: TGTGCCAGTAGTAAGTACAGGGAAAGTACTGAAGCTTTCTTT
CDR3 protein: CASSKYRESTEAFF

D gene: TRBD2
clone size: few
J gene: TRBJ2-7
V gene: TRBV7-2
CDR3 DNA: TGTGCCAGCAGCTACCGGCCCGGGACTAGCGGGAGATACGAGCAGTACTTC
CDR3 protein: CASSYRPGTSGRYEQYF

D gene: -
clone size: -
J gene: TRBJ2-2
V gene: TRBV5-1
CDR3 DNA: TGCGCCAGCAGCTTGGTGGGAGGCACCGGGGAGCTGTTTTTT
CDR3 protein: CASSLVGGTGELFF

D gene: TRBD2
clone size: -
J gene: TRBJ2-7
V gene: TRBV18
CDR3 DNA: TGTGCCAGCTCACCACCGATTAGCGGGAGGTACGAGCAGTACTTC
CDR3 protein: CASSPPISGRYEQYF

D gene: TRBD1
clone size: few
J gene: TRBJ1-2
V gene: TRBV6-5
CDR3 DNA: TGTGCCAGCAAGGGACAGGGGGCGGGGTATGGCTACACCTTC
CDR3 protein: CASKGQGAGYGYTF

D gene: -
clone size: -
J gene: TRBJ1-2
V gene: TRBV6-5
CDR3 DNA: TGTGCCAGCAGTTATTACCAGGGGAAAGGCTATGGCTACACCTTC
CDR3 protein: CASSYYQGKGYGYTF

D gene: -
clone size: -
J gene: TRBJ2-7
V gene: TRBV21-1
CDR3 DNA: TGTGTAAGACTAGCGGGAGGGCCGGGAAACGAGCAGTACTTC
CDR3 protein: CVRLAGGPGNEQYF

D gene: -
clone size: -
J gene: TRBJ2-5
V gene: TRBV5-1
CDR3 DNA: TGCGCCAGCAGCTTGGAGGGACAAGGACAAGAGACCCAGTACTTC
CDR3 protein: CASSLEGQGQETQYF

D gene: -
clone size: once
J gene: TRBJ2-2
V gene: TRBV9
CDR3 DNA: TGTGCCAGCTCTACCACGGGCACCGGGGAGCTGTTTTTT
CDR3 protein: CASSTTGTGELFF

D gene: -
clone size: once
J gene: TRBJ1-4
V gene: TRBV6-4
CDR3 DNA: TGTGCCAGCAATCCGCTCCAGGGGCGGAATGAAAAACTGTTTTTT
CDR3 protein: CASNPLQGRNEKLFF

D gene: -
clone size: -
J gene: TRBJ1-5
V gene: TRBV19
CDR3 DNA: TGTGCCAGTAGTAGAGGGAGACAGGATCGGCAGCCCCAGCATTTT
CDR3 protein: CASSRGRQDRQPQHF